Listed here are 25 T cell receptor beta chains from one sample, sequenced in a study of blood T cell repertoires in COVID-19. TCRdb keeps only in-frame clones here, not all; method: immunoSEQ multiplex PCR. The sample shows around 130,000 clones, roughly 84% of them seen only once. The specimen sequenced was peripheral blood. The receptors originated from a young woman who had recovered from COVID-19.

The chain carries TRBV2 and TRBJ2-5, with 8 positions matching TRBD1. The germline V gene has CDR1 SNHLY and CDR2 FYNNEI. This CDR3 region has 14 residues. The V gene end was trimmed by 7 bases and the J gene end by 4 bases; junction bases not matched to a gene: 8. The CDR3 spells CASKGSRGRETQYF. The CDR3 DNA sequence: TGTGCCAGCAAAGGTAGCAGGGGGCGAGAGACCCAGTACTTC.

The V call is TRBV10-3, the J call TRBJ2-2; D unresolved. With 0 bases removed from V and 7 bases from J, the gap between germline ends came to 12 bases. CDR1 and CDR2 (germline): ENHRY, SYGVKD. The CDR3 consists of 15 residues. The chain's CDR3 is CAISESGVPGGELFF. In nucleotides, the CDR3 is TGTGCCATCAGTGAGTCCGGCGTTCCGGGCGGGGAGCTGTTTTTT.

The chain carries TRBV5-1 and TRBJ1-2; no reliable D call. CDR1 is SGHRS and CDR2 is YFSETQ in the germline V gene. V gave up 4 bases and J gave up 6 bases, with 16 bases separating them. This CDR3 spans 14 amino acids. This CDR3 reads CASSTGRGSDGYTF. CDR3 nucleotides: TGCGCCAGCAGCACGGGGAGAGGGTCGGATGGCTACACCTTC.

The rearrangement uses TRBV7-8 and TRBJ2-7; D is perhaps TRBD2 (6 bases). CDR3 length: 16 residues. Trimming pared 1 base from V and 7 bases from J, leaving 20 bases between. Germline lookup yields CDR1 SGHVS and CDR2 FQNEAQ. For the CDR3, the DNA is TGTGCCAGCAGCTTAGGTAAGGCGGGACCTACGTGGGAGCAGTACTTC. Protein product: CASSLGKAGPTWEQYF.

The rearrangement links TRBV27 to TRBJ2-7; TRBD1 might be the D (6 bases). This CDR3 is built from 16 residues. From germline, CDR1 is MNHEY and CDR2 SMNVEV (reference sequence). V was cut by 2 bases and J by 5 bases, with 19 bases left in between. The CDR3 is CASSLTGTRSSNEQYF. In nucleotides, the CDR3 is TGTGCCAGCAGTTTAACCGGGACACGGAGTTCTAACGAGCAGTACTTC.

In DNA, the CDR3 is TGTGCCAGTAGTAGTCGACAGGGAAACTACGAGCAGTACTTC. This gives the protein CASSSRQGNYEQYF. V gene TRBV19 combines with J gene TRBJ2-7; 7 nucleotides agree with TRBD1. J gave up 3 bases and V 4 bases, and 6 bases lay outside the gene matches. Germline V gives CDR1 LNHDA, CDR2 SQIVND (reference sequence). This CDR3 contains 14 residues.

The chain carries TRBV7-6 and TRBJ1-4; a weak D match, TRBD1 (6 bases). This CDR3 contains 16 residues. The germline CDR1 and CDR2 sequences are SGHVS and FNYEAQ. Trimming removed 4 bases from V and 1 base from J, with 13 bases in between. For the CDR3, the DNA is TGTGCCAGCAGCTCCCAAACAGGGCTAACTAATGAAAAACTGTTTTTT. Amino acids: CASSSQTGLTNEKLFF.

The chain joins TRBV6-5 to TRBJ1-1; TRBD1 might be the D (5 bases). This CDR3 comprises 15 residues. With 6 bases removed from V and 1 base from J, the gap between germline ends came to 15 bases. Looked up from germline, CDR1 is MNHEY and CDR2 is SVGAGI. CDR3 region: CASSRGDRGNTEAFF. In DNA, the CDR3 is TGTGCCAGCAGCCGGGGGGATCGGGGGAACACTGAAGCTTTCTTT.

Concerning this clone: A much more abundant neighbour one base away suggests this may be a read error. V gene TRBV2 combines with J gene TRBJ1-5, with D uncertain. This CDR3 is 12 amino acids long. Germline-derived CDR1 and CDR2 are SNHLY and FYNNEI. V lost 6 bases to trimming and J lost 2 bases, with 5 bases between them. The CDR3 loop is CASRRGNQPQHF. The CDR3 region has the DNA TGTGCCAGCAGACGGGGCAATCAGCCCCAGCATTTT.

In nucleotides, the CDR3 is TGTGCCAGCAGCTTTAGTAGGAACAAAGGGGCTGAAGCTTTCTTT. This translates into CASSFSRNKGAEAFF. V usage is TRBV11-2 and J usage is TRBJ1-1, with D maybe TRBD1 (5 bases). Trimming shortened V by 3 bases and J by 6 bases, and 17 bases separated the two germline ends. The CDR3 runs 15 residues. The germline gives CDR1 SGHAT, CDR2 FQNNGV.

The rearrangement links TRBV10-1 to TRBJ1-5, with 7 bases identical to TRBD1. V lost 4 bases, J lost 0 bases, and 6 bases stayed unmatched. The CDR3 has 16 residues. Germline values: CDR1 WNHNN, CDR2 SYGVQD (reference sequence). The DNA of the CDR3 is TGCGCCAGCAGTGTTCGGGACAGATATAGCAATCAGCCCCAGCATTTT. This gives the protein CASSVRDRYSNQPQHF.

This sequence joins TRBV7-6 and TRBJ2-2; TRBD1 agrees at 11 bases. The V gene's germline CDR1 is SGHVS and CDR2 FNYEAQ. This CDR3 is 15 amino acids long. Trimming took 5 bases from V and 5 from J; bases not matched to a gene: 4. CDR3 protein: CASSPGQGATGELFF. In DNA, the CDR3 is TGTGCCAGCAGCCCTGGACAGGGGGCGACCGGGGAGCTGTTTTTT. Based on the CDR3 plus reference TRBV7-6 and TRBJ2-2, the full variable domain is GAGVSQSPRYKVTKRGQDVALRCDPISGHVSLYWYRQALGQGPEFLTYFNYEAQQDKSGLPNDRFSAERPEGSISTLTIQRTEQRDSAMYRCASSPGQGATGELFFGEGSRLTVL.

This rearrangement joins TRBV30 to TRBJ2-5; TRBD1 matches 7 bases. This CDR3 spans 14 amino acids. Per the germline V gene, CDR1 is GTSNPN and CDR2 is SVGIG (reference sequence). V shed 1 base, J shed 1 base, and the junction held 3 bases outside the gene matches. CDR3 amino acids: CAWSGGQLQETQYF. The CDR3 nucleotides are TGTGCCTGGAGTGGGGGACAGCTCCAAGAGACCCAGTACTTC.

The rearrangement links TRBV5-1 to TRBJ1-1, with 12 nucleotides matching TRBD1. The CDR3 has 14 amino acids. CDR1 is SGHRS, CDR2 YFSETQ, per germline. With V trimmed by 4 bases and J by 7 bases, 5 bases remained unmatched. CDR3: CASSPGTGGLEAFF. CDR3 sequence (DNA): TGCGCCAGCAGCCCGGGGACAGGGGGCCTTGAAGCTTTCTTT.

The chain recombines TRBV7-9 with TRBJ2-7, with a weak D call TRBD1 (6 bases). V dropped 5 bases and J dropped 5 bases, with 16 bases sitting between them. This CDR3 is built from 14 residues. CDR1 and CDR2 from the germline V gene are SEHNR and FQNEAQ (reference sequence). CDR3 DNA: TGTGCCAGCAGCACCGGGACATTTAACAACGAGCAGTACTTC. Protein sequence: CASSTGTFNNEQYF.

The CDR3 loop reads CASSPGGDHSTDTQYF. The CDR3 DNA is TGCGCCAGCAGTCCCGGGGGGGACCATAGCACAGATACGCAGTATTTT. This chain links TRBV23-1 with TRBJ2-3, with 8 bases that match TRBD2. TRBV23-1 is an ORF; its function is uncertain. V gave up 4 bases and J gave up 0 bases; unmatched junction bases: 6. The CDR3 is 16 amino acids.

This clone was seen many times. V is TRBV11-3 and J is TRBJ2-3; 9 nucleotides match TRBD1. Unmatched junction bases numbered 15, after V lost 5 bases and J lost 6 bases. The CDR3 covers 17 residues. The V gene's germline CDR1 is SGHNT and CDR2 YENEEA. CDR3 residues: CASSPGRGTGSLDTQYF. CDR3 nucleotides: TGTGCCAGCAGCCCTGGGCGTGGGACAGGGAGTTTGGATACGCAGTATTTT.

In this sample, this clone turned up once. The rearrangement joins TRBV29-1 to TRBJ2-3; TRBD2 aligns across 9 bases. Losses at the gene ends were 0 bases for V and 3 bases for J; bases not matched to a gene: 7. This CDR3 region has 16 residues. Germline lookup yields CDR1 SQVTM and CDR2 ANQGSEA. The chain's CDR3 is CSVEDYLAGTTDTQYF. In nucleotides, the CDR3 is TGCAGCGTTGAAGATTATCTAGCGGGGACGACAGATACGCAGTATTTT.

This clone has more than one count but fewer than ten. This chain uses TRBV11-2 with TRBJ2-1; a possible D gene is TRBD2 (5 bases). This CDR3 has 15 residues. Germline V gives CDR1 SGHAT, CDR2 FQNNGV. The V end lost 1 base, the J end lost 8 bases, and 15 bases lay between the germline ends. The CDR3 sequence: CASSLGRVATDEQFF. CDR3 bases: TGTGCCAGCAGCTTAGGGCGGGTCGCCACAGATGAGCAGTTCTTC.

V gene TRBV21-1 combines with J gene TRBJ2-7; the table's D call, TRBD1, has no DNA check behind it. TRBV21-1 counts as a pseudogene. The CDR3 length is 15 residues. DNA for the CDR3: TGTGCCAGCAGCAATGAAGGGACAGAGACCTACGAGCAGTACTTC. Its protein product is CASSNEGTETYEQYF.

This clone was recorded a few times. This chain links TRBV19 with TRBJ2-7; 8 bases fit TRBD1. The germline gives CDR1 LNHDA, CDR2 SQIVND (reference sequence). V shed 1 base and J 3 bases; nucleotides not matched to a gene: 5. The CDR3 consists of 15 residues. CDR3 bases: TGTGCCAGTAGTATAGCGGCGGGACAGGTCTACGAGCAGTACTTC. Its translation is CASSIAAGQVYEQYF.

The rearrangement joins TRBV11-2 to TRBJ2-5; 8 bases are a match to TRBD2. Germline loops: CDR1 SGHAT, CDR2 FQNNGV. Trimming cost V 2 bases and J 6 bases; bases outside gene matches: 14. This CDR3 has 17 amino acids. CDR3 residues: CASSLTFPSGPMKTQYF. As DNA, the CDR3 is TGTGCCAGCAGCTTAACCTTCCCTAGCGGGCCCATGAAGACCCAGTACTTC.

V is TRBV11-3 and J is TRBJ2-1; no clear D gene. Germline V gene lookup returns CDR1 SGHNT and CDR2 YENEEA. This CDR3 contains 13 residues. The V and J ends lost 3 bases and 6 bases respectively, with 9 bases between them. The CDR3 protein is CASSFEPGNEQFF. Here the CDR3 DNA reads TGTGCCAGCAGCTTTGAGCCCGGCAATGAGCAGTTCTTC.

The chain carries TRBV14 and TRBJ1-2; 10 bases are shared with TRBD1. V was clipped by 3 bases and J by 7 bases; unmatched bases: 11. This CDR3 comprises 16 residues. Germline V gives CDR1 SGHDN, CDR2 FVKESK. The CDR3 DNA reads TGTGCCAGCAGCCAGCTCGGGACAGGGGATCTACCTGGCTACACCTTC. Translated, it gives CASSQLGTGDLPGYTF.

This clone occurred a few times. V gene TRBV6-5 combines with J gene TRBJ1-5; D remains ambiguous. CDR1 is MNHEY, CDR2 SVGAGI, per germline. V was clipped by 7 bases and J by 5 bases, with 12 bases between them. This CDR3 contains 13 residues. The CDR3 protein is CASIGDGDQPQHF. CDR3 DNA: TGTGCCAGCATAGGCGACGGGGATCAGCCCCAGCATTTT.